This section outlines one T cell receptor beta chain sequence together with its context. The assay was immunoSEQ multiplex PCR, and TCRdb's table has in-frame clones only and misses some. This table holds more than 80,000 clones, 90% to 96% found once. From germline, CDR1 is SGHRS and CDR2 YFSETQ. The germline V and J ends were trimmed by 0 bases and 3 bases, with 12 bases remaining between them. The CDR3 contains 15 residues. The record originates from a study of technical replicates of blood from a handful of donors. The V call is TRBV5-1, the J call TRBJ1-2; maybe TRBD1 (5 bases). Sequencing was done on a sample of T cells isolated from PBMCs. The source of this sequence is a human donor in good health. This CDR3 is CASSLATGIYYGYTF. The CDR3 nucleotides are TGCGCCAGCAGCTTGGCCACAGGTATCTACTATGGCTACACCTTC.